This entry lists 26 T cell receptor beta chains sequenced from one sample in a study of T cell responses to AZD1222 COVID-19 vaccine. Method: immunoSEQ multiplex PCR; TCRdb's copy keeps in-frame clones and lacks some. This sample yields about 150,000 clones, of which 90% to 95% are seen a single time; more than 3% belongs to the top ten. Sequencing was performed on peripheral blood, taken on day 0 of AZD1222 vaccination. These receptors were obtained from an adult in good health.

The chain uses TRBV21-1 and TRBJ2-7; TRBD1, the table's D call, was not compared with the DNA. TRBV21-1 is noted as a pseudogene. This CDR3 comprises 18 residues. CDR3 region: CASSKGDRGQGCSYEQYF. In DNA, the CDR3 is TGTGCCAGCAGCAAAGGGGACAGGGGGCAGGGATGCTCCTACGAGCAGTACTTC.

The chain links TRBV19 to TRBJ2-7; 10 bases match TRBD2. This CDR3 is built from 17 residues. Germline V gene data show CDR1 as LNHDA and CDR2 as SQIVND (reference sequence). The trim removed 6 bases at V and 9 bases at J, leaving 20 bases unmatched. In DNA, the CDR3 is TGTGCCAGTAGCACGACTCTCCTAGCGGGGGCCGCTTCCGGGCAGTACTTC. It encodes CASSTTLLAGAASGQYF.

This rearrangement joins TRBV28 to TRBJ1-2; TRBD1 agrees at 10 bases. The CDR3 is 16 residues long. The germline V gene has CDR1 MDHEN and CDR2 SYDVKM. The V segment lost 6 bases and the J segment 4 bases; nucleotides outside the gene matches: 11. CDR3: CASSPRQGATIYGYTF. In nucleotides, the CDR3 is TGTGCCAGCAGCCCGCGACAGGGGGCGACAATCTATGGCTACACCTTC.

With regard to this clone: One end of the junction varies from germline; a read error may be responsible. V usage is TRBV12-3 or TRBV12-4 and J usage is TRBJ2-5, with D possibly TRBD2 on 5 matching bases. This CDR3 is built from 13 residues. CDR3 DNA: TGTGCCAGCAGTTCGATTGGAGGAGTAAAGGTCCACTTC. The encoded protein is CASSSIGGVKVHF.

The chain combines TRBV19 with TRBJ1-2; no firm D call. Germline CDR1 is LNHDA and CDR2 is SQIVND (reference sequence). V gave up 6 bases and J gave up 8 bases, with 7 bases separating them. The CDR3 runs 10 residues. CDR3 coding DNA: TGTGCCAGTAGGAGTGGGGGCTACACCTTC. As protein: CASRSGGYTF.

In the case of this clone: The same CDR3 also results from other DNA sequences found in this sample. This chain uses TRBV5-1 with TRBJ2-7; D not certain. Trimming shortened V by 4 bases and J by 0 bases, and 11 bases separated the two germline ends. Germline CDR1 SGHRS, CDR2 YFSETQ. The CDR3 runs 14 residues. CDR3: CASSLSGSSYEQYF. CDR3 DNA sequence: TGCGCCAGCAGCCTATCAGGAAGCTCCTACGAGCAGTACTTC.

CDR3 residues: CASSPGTVGDTQYF. For the CDR3, the DNA is TGTGCCAGCAGCCCCGGGACAGTCGGAGATACGCAGTATTTT. The rearrangement joins TRBV27 to TRBJ2-3, with 7 bases fitting TRBD1. Trimming removed 6 bases from V and 5 bases from J; junction bases left unmatched: 8. The CDR3 consists of 14 residues. The germline V gene encodes CDR1 MNHEY and CDR2 SMNVEV (reference sequence).

The DNA for the CDR3 is TGTGCCAGTAGTATTTCGGGGATGAGCGGCTACACCTTC. Protein: CASSISGMSGYTF. The chain is built from TRBV19 and TRBJ1-2; D ambiguous. The CDR3 totals 13 residues. Trimming cost V 3 bases and J 8 bases, with 13 bases left between them. In germline, CDR1 is LNHDA, CDR2 SQIVND (reference sequence).

The V call is TRBV28, the J call TRBJ1-2; TRBD1 aligns across 7 bases. The CDR3 contains 14 residues. Trimming removed 2 bases from V and 8 bases from J; junction bases left unmatched: 8. Per germline, CDR1 MDHEN and CDR2 SYDVKM. The DNA for the CDR3 is TGTGCCAGCAGTTTACCAGGGGGGAATGGGGGCTACACCTTC. It specifies CASSLPGGNGGYTF.

The CDR3 DNA sequence: TGTGCTAGTGGTTTTTCCCAGGGCGTGGCTGGGGCCAACGTCCTGACTTTC. This encodes CASGFSQGVAGANVLTF. The chain has TRBV12-5 and TRBJ2-6; D may be TRBD1 (5 bases). Trimming stripped 3 bases from V and 2 bases from J, with 14 bases between. Germline assignment: CDR1 LGHNT and CDR2 FRNRAP. This CDR3 spans 17 amino acids.

This chain connects TRBV1 to TRBJ2-2; TRBD2 reflects the table's D call only, with no check against the DNA. TRBV1 counts as a pseudogene. The CDR3 contains 18 residues. CDR3 region: CTSSPQTGGGRNTGELFF. The CDR3 DNA reads TGCACCAGCAGCCCCCAAACGGGGGGAGGCCGAAACACCGGGGAGCTGTTTTTT.

CDR3 in DNA: TGTGCCACCCCACCAGGGGGGGATCGCACAGATACGCAGTATTTT. It translates to CATPPGGDRTDTQYF. The rearrangement links TRBV18 to TRBJ2-3, with D tentatively TRBD1 or TRBD2 (7 bases each). CDR1 and CDR2 from the germline V gene are KGHSH and LQKENI. The CDR3 is 15 residues long. V was cut by 10 bases and J by 1 base, with 18 bases left in between.

This chain links TRBV5-6 with TRBJ2-2; 8 positions match TRBD1. J lost 1 base, V lost 4 bases, and 3 bases had no gene match. The CDR3 is 15 residues long. CDR1 is SGHDT and CDR2 is YYEEEE in the germline V gene. CDR3 DNA sequence: TGTGCCAGCAGCGGCGGGACAGGGAACACCGGGGAGCTGTTTTTT. It yields the protein CASSGGTGNTGELFF. The variable domain in full, completed from reference TRBV5-6 and TRBJ2-2, reads DAGVTQSPTHLIKTRGQQVTLRCSPKSGHDTVSWYQQALGQGPQFIFQYYEEEERQRGNFPDRFSGHQFPNYSSELNVNALLLGDSALYLCASSGGTGNTGELFFGEGSRLTVL.

The chain couples TRBV7-2 to TRBJ2-7; D gene uncertain. Trimming shortened V by 5 bases and J by 6 bases, and 11 bases separated the two germline ends. Germline lookup yields CDR1 SGHTA and CDR2 FQGNSA. The CDR3 is made up of 12 amino acids. The CDR3 protein is CASSLTDPEQYF. DNA for the CDR3: TGTGCCAGCAGCCTAACCGACCCCGAGCAGTACTTC.

The gene calls are TRBV19 and TRBJ1-5; TRBD1 is a possible D gene (6 bases). This CDR3 is 18 amino acids long. Germline lookup yields CDR1 LNHDA and CDR2 SQIVND (reference sequence). The V and J ends lost 6 bases and 0 bases respectively, with 21 bases between them. CDR3 sequence (DNA): TGTGCCAGTAGGTCTCCGGGACAAAAGACTGATAGCAATCAGCCCCAGCATTTT. Its protein is CASRSPGQKTDSNQPQHF.

The chain recombines TRBV25-1 with TRBJ1-1, with a tentative D call TRBD1 (6 bases). The V and J ends lost 4 bases and 3 bases respectively, with 9 bases between them. This CDR3 is 13 amino acids long. The V gene's germline CDR1 is MGHDK and CDR2 SYGVNS. CDR3 loop: CASSGGAYTEAFF. CDR3 nucleotide sequence: TGTGCCAGCAGTGGGGGGGCGTACACTGAAGCTTTCTTT. Combining the CDR3 with reference TRBV25-1 and TRBJ1-1 gives the whole variable domain EADIYQTPRYLVIGTGKKITLECSQTMGHDKMYWYQQDPGMELHLIHYSYGVNSTEKGDLSSESTVSRIRTEHFPLTLESARPSHTSQYLCASSGGAYTEAFFGQGTRLTVV.

This sequence joins TRBV27 and TRBJ1-5; no reliable D call. Trimming pared 0 bases from V and 7 bases from J, leaving 7 bases between. Germline loops: CDR1 MNHEY, CDR2 SMNVEV (reference sequence). The CDR3 totals 13 residues. The CDR3 spells CASSLSGFQPQHF. For the CDR3, the DNA is TGTGCCAGCAGTTTATCGGGGTTCCAGCCCCAGCATTTT.

The chain has TRBV27 and TRBJ1-4; D gene uncertain. In germline, CDR1 is MNHEY, CDR2 SMNVEV (reference sequence). The CDR3 runs 15 residues. The ends were cut back, 6 bases at V and 7 bases at J, with 18 bases in the middle. DNA for the CDR3: TGTGCCAGCAGCCTCTTGTTTGGGCGTCCTGAAAAACTGTTTTTT. This encodes CASSLLFGRPEKLFF.

The chain joins TRBV30 to TRBJ1-1; 10 nucleotides align to TRBD1. Trimming removed 0 bases from V and 1 base from J; junction bases left unmatched: 5. Germline assignment: CDR1 GTSNPN and CDR2 SVGIG (reference sequence). The CDR3 is 16 amino acids. The CDR3 here is CAWSVPGQGRNTEAFF. The CDR3, as DNA: TGTGCCTGGAGTGTCCCGGGACAGGGGAGGAACACTGAAGCTTTCTTT.

This sequence joins TRBV7-9 and TRBJ2-1, with D possibly matching TRBD2 (5 bases). V lost 0 bases, J lost 12 bases, and 21 bases lay in between. Germline V gives CDR1 SEHNR, CDR2 FQNEAQ (reference sequence). CDR3 length: 16 amino acids. The CDR3 loop reads CASSLASLGPGRGQFF. The DNA for the CDR3 is TGTGCCAGCAGCTTAGCTTCCCTGGGCCCCGGCCGGGGGCAGTTCTTC.

CDR3 bases: TGTGCCAGTAGCACCGGGACAGGGGTTAGGCTAGCGGGACTCTACAATGAGCAGTTCTTC. Its translation is CASSTGTGVRLAGLYNEQFF. V is TRBV19 and J is TRBJ2-1; D possibly corresponds to TRBD1 (10 bases). The CDR3 sequence is 20 residues long. The germline V gene has CDR1 LNHDA and CDR2 SQIVND (reference sequence). With 6 bases removed from V and 3 bases from J, the gap between germline ends came to 30 bases.

The V gene is TRBV30, the J gene TRBJ1-1; perhaps TRBD1 as D (5 bases). The germline gives CDR1 GTSNPN, CDR2 SVGIG (reference sequence). V was shortened by 2 bases and J by 10 bases, with 11 bases between the two germline ends. The CDR3 loop spans 11 amino acids. The CDR3 here is CAWSIGGVAFF. The CDR3 region has the DNA TGTGCCTGGAGTATCGGGGGGGTAGCTTTCTTT.

V gene TRBV7-9 combines with J gene TRBJ1-2; no clear D gene. The CDR3 runs to 16 residues. V was clipped by 1 base and J by 1 base, with 13 bases between them. The germline CDR1 and CDR2 sequences are SEHNR and FQNEAQ (reference sequence). In DNA form, the CDR3 reads TGTGCCAGCAGCTTAGGGTCACCAGCCTTTAACTATGGCTACACCTTC. Translated: CASSLGSPAFNYGYTF.

On this clone itself: Sequence at one end of the junction differs from germline and may be a read error. V usage is TRBV6-2 or TRBV6-3 and J usage is TRBJ2-7; D gene unclear. Looked up from germline, CDR1 is MNHEY and CDR2 is SVGEGT. The CDR3 loop spans 13 amino acids. The CDR3 bases are TGTGCCACCAGTAGAAGCAGTGACTACGAGCAGTACTTC. Protein: CATSRSSDYEQYF.

The V gene is TRBV5-1, the J gene TRBJ2-5, with 7 bases identical to TRBD1. Germline values: CDR1 SGHRS, CDR2 YFSETQ. This CDR3 has 16 amino acids. With 0 bases clipped from V and 4 bases from J, the junction kept 9 bases outside the gene matches. This chain's CDR3 is CASSLVDRGPRETQYF. The CDR3 DNA sequence: TGCGCCAGCAGCTTGGTTGATAGGGGGCCCCGAGAGACCCAGTACTTC.

Concerning this clone itself: At one boundary the junction diverges from the germline segment, which might be a read error. The chain links TRBV5-1 to TRBJ2-1, with a possible D match to TRBD2 (6 bases). The germline V gene has CDR1 SGHRS and CDR2 YFSETQ. The CDR3 is made up of 12 amino acids. CDR3 nucleotide sequence: TGCGCCAGCAGCCCGGGGGTACTAGTCCCGGTCTTC. It is translated as CASSPGVLVPVF.